This TCR beta chain appears in the sequencing data of a study of CD8 T cells in ankylosing spondylitis. Study-wide findings and caveats: Previously reported in reactive arthritis synovial fluid and blood were some of the motif variants. Disease-associated clones were CD8+ and fairly uncommon in peripheral blood. Seemingly distinctive of ankylosing spondylitis blood was a TCR beta motif formed by eight highly homologous variants.

Molecular-barcoded quantitative 5'-RACE produced these TCR beta libraries. MiXCR was run by TCRdb on the 5' RACE reads, yielding one entry per CDR3 protein. The table shows some 200,000 distinct CDR3 sequences, with 7% to 8% occurring only once. There are a few counts of this clonotype. The target antigen is unknown. With V trimmed by 7 bases and J by 2 bases, 13 bases remained unmatched. Per germline, CDR1 MDHEN and CDR2 SYDVKM. This CDR3 contains 16 residues. The sequence derives from a male donor with ankylosing spondylitis. V gene TRBV28 combines with J gene TRBJ2-7; TRBD1 aligns across 8 bases. Sequenced sample: blood, either unsorted or a sorted T cell fraction (not recorded which). CDR3 residues: CASTQGPGQEAYEQYF. The CDR3 DNA is TGTGCCAGCACCCAGGGGCCGGGACAGGAAGCCTACGAGCAGTACTTC.